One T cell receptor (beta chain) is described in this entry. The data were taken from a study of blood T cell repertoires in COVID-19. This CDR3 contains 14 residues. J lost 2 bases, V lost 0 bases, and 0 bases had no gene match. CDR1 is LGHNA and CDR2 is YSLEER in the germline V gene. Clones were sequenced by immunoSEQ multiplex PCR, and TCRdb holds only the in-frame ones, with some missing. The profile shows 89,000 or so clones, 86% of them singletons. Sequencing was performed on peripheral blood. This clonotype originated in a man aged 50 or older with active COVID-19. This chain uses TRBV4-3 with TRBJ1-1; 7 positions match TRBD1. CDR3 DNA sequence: TGCGCCAGCAGCCAAGAAGGGGGCAACACTGAAGCTTTCTTT. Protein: CASSQEGGNTEAFF.